Each of the 2 T cell receptor beta chains below was sequenced from the same sample in a study of T cell responses to AZD1222 COVID-19 vaccine. Assay used: immunoSEQ multiplex PCR; TCRdb lists only in-frame clones, some missing. Among more than 80,000 clones, almost 90% were seen once, and the ten largest hold over 4.5%. The sample in question was peripheral blood, obtained on day 0 of AZD1222 vaccination. These receptors came from an adult in good health.

This clone was recorded once. This chain uses TRBV10-1 with TRBJ2-2; D call uncertain. The V gene's germline CDR1 is WNHNN and CDR2 SYGVQD (reference sequence). The CDR3 is 14 residues long. Trimming pared 5 bases from V and 5 bases from J, leaving 12 bases between. DNA of the CDR3: TGCGCCAGCAGTAGACACGGCGAGACCGGGGAGCTGTTTTTT. Protein product: CASSRHGETGELFF.

The rearrangement links TRBV18 to TRBJ1-1, with D possibly being TRBD1 (6 bases). This CDR3 comprises 15 residues. V was trimmed by 0 bases and J by 3 bases, leaving 11 bases between them. CDR1 is KGHSH, CDR2 LQKENI, per germline. CDR3 loop: CASSPPWGQDTEAFF. DNA for the CDR3: TGTGCCAGCTCACCACCGTGGGGGCAGGACACTGAAGCTTTCTTT. Based on the CDR3 plus reference TRBV18 and TRBJ1-1, the full variable domain is NAGVMQNPRHLVRRRGQEARLRCSPMKGHSHVYWYRQLPEEGLKFMVYLQKENIIDESGMPKERFSAEFPKEGPSILRIQQVVRGDSAAYFCASSPPWGQDTEAFFGQGTRLTVV.